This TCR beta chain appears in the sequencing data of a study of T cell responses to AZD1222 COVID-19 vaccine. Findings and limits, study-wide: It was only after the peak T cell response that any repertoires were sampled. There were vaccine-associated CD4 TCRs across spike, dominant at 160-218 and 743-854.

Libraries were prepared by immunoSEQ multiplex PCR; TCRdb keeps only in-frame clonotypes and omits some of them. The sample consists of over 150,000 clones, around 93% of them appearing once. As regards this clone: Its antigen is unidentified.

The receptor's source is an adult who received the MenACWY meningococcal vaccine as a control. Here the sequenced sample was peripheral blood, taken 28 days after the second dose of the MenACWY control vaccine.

The CDR3 bases are TGTGCCTGGAGGGAGGAGAGTAGATCTGAAGCTTTCTTT. Protein product: CAWREESRSEAFF. The chain is built from TRBV30 and TRBJ1-1; no firm D call. The CDR3 totals 13 residues. CDR1 is GTSNPN, CDR2 SVGIG, per germline (reference sequence). V was clipped by 3 bases and J by 6 bases, with 14 bases between them.